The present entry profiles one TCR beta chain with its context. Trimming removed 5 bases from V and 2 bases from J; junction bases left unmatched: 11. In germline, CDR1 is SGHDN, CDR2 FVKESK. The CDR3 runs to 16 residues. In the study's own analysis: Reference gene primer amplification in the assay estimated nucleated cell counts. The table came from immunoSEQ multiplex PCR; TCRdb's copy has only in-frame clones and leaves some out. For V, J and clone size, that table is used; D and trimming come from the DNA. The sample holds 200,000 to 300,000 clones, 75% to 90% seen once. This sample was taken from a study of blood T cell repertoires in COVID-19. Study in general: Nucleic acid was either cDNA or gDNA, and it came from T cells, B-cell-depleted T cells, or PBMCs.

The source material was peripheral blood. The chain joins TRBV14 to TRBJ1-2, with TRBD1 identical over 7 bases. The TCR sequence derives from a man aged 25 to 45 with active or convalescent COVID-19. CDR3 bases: TGTGCCAGCAGCAGGGAACTACAGGGGCTAAACTATGGCTACACCTTC. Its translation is CASSRELQGLNYGYTF.